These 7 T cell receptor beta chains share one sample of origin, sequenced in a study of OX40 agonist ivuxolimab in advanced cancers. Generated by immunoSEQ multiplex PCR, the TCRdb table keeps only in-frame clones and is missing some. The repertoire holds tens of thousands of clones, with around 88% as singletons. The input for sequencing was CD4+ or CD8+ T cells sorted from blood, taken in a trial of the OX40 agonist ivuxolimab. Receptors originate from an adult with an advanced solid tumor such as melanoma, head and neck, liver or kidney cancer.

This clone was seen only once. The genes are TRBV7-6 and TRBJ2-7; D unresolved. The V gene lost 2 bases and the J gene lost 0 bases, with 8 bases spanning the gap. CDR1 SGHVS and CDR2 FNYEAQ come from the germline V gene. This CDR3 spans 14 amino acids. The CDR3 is CASSLNPSSYEQYF. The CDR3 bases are TGTGCCAGCAGCTTAAATCCCAGCTCCTACGAGCAGTACTTC.

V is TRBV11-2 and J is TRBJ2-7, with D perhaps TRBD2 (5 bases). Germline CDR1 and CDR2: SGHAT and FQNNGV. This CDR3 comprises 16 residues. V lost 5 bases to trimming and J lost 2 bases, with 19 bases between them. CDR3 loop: CASSPLIPGGPYEQYF. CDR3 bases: TGTGCCAGCAGCCCCCTGATACCCGGAGGACCCTACGAGCAGTACTTC.

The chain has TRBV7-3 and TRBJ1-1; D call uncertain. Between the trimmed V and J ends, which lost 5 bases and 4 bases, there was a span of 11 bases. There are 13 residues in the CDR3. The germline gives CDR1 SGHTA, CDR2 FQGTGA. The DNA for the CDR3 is TGTGCCAGCAGCCTGGGCTACGGCACTGAAGCTTTCTTT. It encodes CASSLGYGTEAFF.

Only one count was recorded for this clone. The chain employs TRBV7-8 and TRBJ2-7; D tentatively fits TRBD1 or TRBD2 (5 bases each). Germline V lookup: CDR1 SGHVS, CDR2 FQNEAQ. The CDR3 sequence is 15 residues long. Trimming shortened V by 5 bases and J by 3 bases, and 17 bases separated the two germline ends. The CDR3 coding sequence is TGTGCCAGCAGCCCCGAGGACCTGGGGGACTACGAGCAGTACTTC. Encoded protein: CASSPEDLGDYEQYF.

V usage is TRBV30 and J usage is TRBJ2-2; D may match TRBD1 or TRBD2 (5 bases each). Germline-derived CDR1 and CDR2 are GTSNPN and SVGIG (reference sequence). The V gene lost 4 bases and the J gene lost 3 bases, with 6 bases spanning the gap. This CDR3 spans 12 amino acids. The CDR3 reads CAWMGDTGELFF. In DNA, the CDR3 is TGTGCCTGGATGGGGGACACCGGGGAGCTGTTTTTT.

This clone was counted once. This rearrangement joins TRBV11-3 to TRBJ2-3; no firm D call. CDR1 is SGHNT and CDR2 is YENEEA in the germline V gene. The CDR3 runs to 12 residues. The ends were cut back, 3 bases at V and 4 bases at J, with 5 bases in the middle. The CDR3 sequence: CASSFGSDTQYF. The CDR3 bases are TGTGCCAGCAGCTTCGGATCAGATACGCAGTATTTT.

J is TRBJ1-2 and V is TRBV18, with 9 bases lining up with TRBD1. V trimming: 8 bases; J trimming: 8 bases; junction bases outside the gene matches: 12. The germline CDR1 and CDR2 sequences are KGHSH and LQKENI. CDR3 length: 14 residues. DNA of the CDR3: TGTGCCAGCCGTGAGGGACAGGGAATCTACGGCTACACCTTC. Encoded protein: CASREGQGIYGYTF.